This TCR beta chain appears in the sequencing data of a study of T cell changes during pregnancy in multiple sclerosis (dated by TCRdb to about 2019). Study-level background: Changes in the T cell repertoire over the course of pregnancy were examined in this study in women with multiple sclerosis.

Library prep was done by the immunoSEQ multiplex PCR assay. The table comes from immuneACCESS by way of TCRdb, which keeps in-frame sequences with V and J called. Part of the clones is missing from these tables; in studies checked, under half for an unresolved V gene and the rest for unknown reasons. The sample yields 25,000 to 35,000 clones; roughly 90% were counted once. The ten largest clones represent over 0.35% of the sample. The CDR3 starts with the cysteine, ends with the phenylalanine, and has 13 residues. Only CDR3 DNA remains: 39 bases, in frame from the first base. Clipping removes 6 bases from V and 5 bases from J, with 4 as the unmatched junction base count. From a lookup of the germline V gene, CDR1 and CDR2 are SGHTA and FQGNSA. About this clone itself: The clone's antigen remains unknown. No quality values exist for individual bases; no much larger clone is one base distant.

This receptor was obtained from a female donor in good health, enrolled as a control in a pregnancy study. The sequence joins TRBV7-2 to TRBJ2-3, with TRBD1 matching 8 junction bases. Sequencing used CD4+ T cells from peripheral blood mononuclear cells, obtained in the second trimester of pregnancy. The nucleotide sequence reads TGTGCCAGCAGGCCGACAGGGGTAGATACGCAGTATTTT. The encoded protein is CASRPTGVDTQYF.